Included here is one T cell receptor beta chain sequence, with context. Its specificity is unknown. The CDR3 has 13 amino acids. Germline V lookup: CDR1 SGHKS, CDR2 YYEKEE (reference sequence). The V gene end was trimmed by 5 bases and the J gene end by 5 bases; junction bases not matched to a gene: 6. This sample was taken from a study of T cell repertoires in cytomegalovirus infection. TCRdb redid the calling of the reads with MiXCR, one entry per CDR3 protein. The sample has fewer than 850,000 distinct CDR3 sequences; approximately 32% are singletons. This chain uses TRBV5-5 with TRBJ2-7; 8 bases match TRBD2. Specimen: cultured CD8+ T cells from PBMCs, collected from culture after CMV antigen stimulation. The sequence derives from a human donor in good health (CMV status not recorded). Some clones in this sample may be carry-over from other donors' samples. CDR3 sequence: CASRGLAVHEQYF. Here the CDR3 DNA reads TGTGCCAGCAGAGGACTAGCAGTTCACGAGCAGTACTTC.